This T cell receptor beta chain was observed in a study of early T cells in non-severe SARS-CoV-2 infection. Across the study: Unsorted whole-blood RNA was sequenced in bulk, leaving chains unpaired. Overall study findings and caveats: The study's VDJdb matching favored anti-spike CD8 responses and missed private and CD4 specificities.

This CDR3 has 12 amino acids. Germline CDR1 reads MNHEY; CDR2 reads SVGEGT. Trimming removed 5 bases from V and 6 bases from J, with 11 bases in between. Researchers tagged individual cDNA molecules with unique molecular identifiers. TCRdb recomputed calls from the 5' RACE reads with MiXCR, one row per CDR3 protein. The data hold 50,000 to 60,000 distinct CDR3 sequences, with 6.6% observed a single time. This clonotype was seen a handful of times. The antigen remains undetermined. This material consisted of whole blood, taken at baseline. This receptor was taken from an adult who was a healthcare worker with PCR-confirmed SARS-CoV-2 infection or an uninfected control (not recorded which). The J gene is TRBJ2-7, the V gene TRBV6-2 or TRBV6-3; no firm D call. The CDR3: CASSLPMGEQYF. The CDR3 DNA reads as TGTGCCAGCAGTCTCCCGATGGGCGAGCAGTACTTC.